These 21 T cell receptor beta chains were all obtained from the same sample, sequenced in a study of OX40 agonist ivuxolimab in advanced cancers. The data were produced by immunoSEQ multiplex PCR, yet TCRdb's version contains in-frame clones alone and is incomplete. Here the sample spans about 76,000 clones, roughly 88% being singletons. The input for sequencing was CD4+ or CD8+ T cells sorted from blood, taken in a trial of the OX40 agonist ivuxolimab. The receptor source for this set is an adult with an advanced solid tumor such as melanoma, head and neck, liver or kidney cancer.

The chain uses TRBV6-6 and TRBJ2-7; D remains ambiguous. The CDR3 has 11 amino acids. V lost 5 bases and J 3 bases, leaving 5 bases between the germline ends. CDR1 MNHNY and CDR2 SVGAGI come from the germline V gene (reference sequence). The CDR3 nucleotides read TGTGCCAGCAGTCACCTCTACGAGCAGTACTTC. Its protein is CASSHLYEQYF.

This rearrangement joins TRBV19 to TRBJ2-2; TRBD1 matches at 8 bases. This CDR3 contains 16 residues. From germline, CDR1 is LNHDA and CDR2 SQIVND (reference sequence). The J segment lost 3 bases and the V segment lost 5 bases, leaving 8 bases of the junction unmatched. For the CDR3, the DNA is TGTGCCAGTAGTTCATCAGGGGGCCTGGACACCGGGGAGCTGTTTTTT. It specifies CASSSSGGLDTGELFF.

The V call is TRBV10-1, the J call TRBJ2-5; tentative D call: TRBD1 (5 bases). Germline-derived CDR1 and CDR2 are WNHNN and SYGVQD (reference sequence). The CDR3 is 13 amino acids. V was trimmed by 4 bases and J by 5 bases, leaving 11 bases between them. The chain's CDR3 is CASSAGQIETQYF. DNA of the CDR3: TGCGCCAGCAGTGCAGGGCAGATCGAGACCCAGTACTTC.

This rearrangement joins TRBV18 to TRBJ1-1; D gene unclear. The CDR3 is made up of 14 amino acids. The germline V gene has CDR1 KGHSH and CDR2 LQKENI. Trimming took 3 bases from V and 5 from J, leaving 13 bases between them. The CDR3 sequence: CASSPSTSGTEAFF. CDR3 nucleotide sequence: TGTGCCAGCTCACCTTCCACATCGGGGACTGAAGCTTTCTTT. Filled out from reference TRBV18 and TRBJ1-1, the complete variable domain reads NAGVMQNPRHLVRRRGQEARLRCSPMKGHSHVYWYRQLPEEGLKFMVYLQKENIIDESGMPKERFSAEFPKEGPSILRIQQVVRGDSAAYFCASSPSTSGTEAFFGQGTRLTVV.

This rearrangement joins TRBV5-4 to TRBJ2-2; D is perhaps TRBD1 (5 bases). The germline V gene has CDR1 SGHNT and CDR2 YYREEE (reference sequence). The CDR3 totals 15 residues. V lost 2 bases and J 5 bases, leaving 13 bases between the germline ends. The CDR3 spells CASSLQASRTGELFF. Written as DNA, the CDR3 is TGTGCCAGCAGCTTACAGGCCTCGAGGACCGGGGAGCTGTTTTTT.

There are a few counts of this clone. The chain uses TRBV7-7 and TRBJ2-2; D may be TRBD2 (6 bases). The V gene's germline CDR1 is SSHAT and CDR2 FNYEAQ (reference sequence). The ends were cut back, 1 base at V and 4 bases at J, with 13 bases in the middle. This CDR3 has 16 amino acids. The CDR3 loop is CASSLGAGGPTGELFF. The CDR3 coding sequence is TGTGCCAGCAGCTTAGGTGCCGGAGGGCCCACCGGGGAGCTGTTTTTT.

The V and J genes are TRBV10-3 and TRBJ2-4; no definite D call. The CDR3 is 14 amino acids. The germline CDR1 and CDR2 sequences are ENHRY and SYGVKD. Trimming shortened V by 11 bases and J by 5 bases, and 19 bases separated the two germline ends. CDR3 protein: CALPGRTAQNIQYF. As DNA, the CDR3 is TGTGCCCTCCCCGGTCGGACGGCTCAAAACATTCAGTACTTC.

The V gene is TRBV19, the J gene TRBJ2-1; D unclear. CDR3 length: 11 amino acids. Trimming shortened V by 1 base and J by 9 bases, and 4 bases separated the two germline ends. Germline CDR1 LNHDA, CDR2 SQIVND (reference sequence). The CDR3 spells CASSIGTEQFF. The CDR3 nucleotides are TGTGCCAGTAGTATAGGAACTGAGCAGTTCTTC.

In this sample, this clone turned up a few times. The CDR3 coding sequence is TGTGCCAGCAGCTCCAGGGGGCCGGATACGCAGTATTTT. Its protein is CASSSRGPDTQYF. The rearrangement links TRBV7-9 to TRBJ2-3; 8 nucleotides line up with TRBD1. The CDR3 extends over 13 amino acids. V lost 4 bases, J lost 6 bases, and 3 bases stayed unmatched. Germline V gene data show CDR1 as SEHNR and CDR2 as FQNEAQ (reference sequence). Variable domain in full (rest from reference TRBV7-9 and TRBJ2-3): DTGVSQNPRHKITKRGQNVTFRCDPISEHNRLYWYRQTLGQGPEFLTYFQNEAQLEKSRLLSDRFSAERPKGSFSTLEIQRTEQGDSAMYLCASSSRGPDTQYFGPGTRLTVL.

The J gene is TRBJ2-7, the V gene TRBV7-9, with D possibly TRBD2 on 6 matching bases. The CDR3 runs to 14 residues. Germline CDR1 reads SEHNR; CDR2 reads FQNEAQ (reference sequence). Between the trimmed V and J ends, which lost 0 bases and 2 bases, there was a span of 8 bases. The CDR3 here is CASSLAGGAYEQYF. The CDR3 region has the DNA TGTGCCAGCAGCTTAGCAGGAGGGGCCTACGAGCAGTACTTC.

This chain links TRBV30 with TRBJ2-7; unclear D gene. Germline V gene sequence: CDR1 GTSNPN, CDR2 SVGIG (reference sequence). The length of the CDR3 is 13 residues. The ends were cut back, 4 bases at V and 2 bases at J, with 12 bases in the middle. The CDR3 loop reads CAWKSGPPYEQYF. CDR3 sequence (DNA): TGTGCCTGGAAGTCGGGTCCCCCCTACGAGCAGTACTTC.

By sample fraction, this clone is medium-sized (0.01 to 0.1%). The CDR3 DNA follows: TGTGCCAGCAGCTTAGAGGGGGCGCGGGAGCAGTACTTC. This encodes CASSLEGAREQYF. This chain uses TRBV7-9 with TRBJ2-7; TRBD1 aligns across 7 bases. The junction had 4 bases not matched to a gene; V was cut back by 1 base and J by 7 bases. The CDR3 runs 13 residues. CDR1 is SEHNR, CDR2 FQNEAQ, per germline (reference sequence). Variable domain in full (rest from reference TRBV7-9 and TRBJ2-7): DTGVSQNPRHKITKRGQNVTFRCDPISEHNRLYWYRQTLGQGPEFLTYFQNEAQLEKSRLLSDRFSAERPKGSFSTLEIQRTEQGDSAMYLCASSLEGAREQYFGPGTRLTVT.

The CDR3 nucleotides read TGCGCCAGTCTCAGGGGTAGTCGGGATAATGAGCAGTTCTTC. Translation gives CASLRGSRDNEQFF. V is TRBV5-1 and J is TRBJ2-1; D perhaps matches TRBD1 (6 bases). The CDR3 runs 14 residues. Germline CDR1 and CDR2: SGHRS and YFSETQ. The V end lost 8 bases, the J end lost 7 bases, and 19 bases lay between the germline ends.

The chain couples TRBV7-8 to TRBJ2-1, with D unresolved. This CDR3 has 15 amino acids. Germline CDR1 and CDR2: SGHVS and FQNEAQ. Trimming shortened V by 1 base and J by 1 base, and 8 bases separated the two germline ends. The CDR3 region has the DNA TGTGCCAGCAGCTTAGGGATTGAATCCTACAATGAGCAGTTCTTC. This sequence encodes CASSLGIESYNEQFF.

The chain uses TRBV7-9 and TRBJ2-7; the D call may be TRBD1 or TRBD2 (6 bases each). The V and J ends lost 7 bases and 6 bases respectively, with 19 bases between them. The V gene's germline CDR1 is SEHNR and CDR2 FQNEAQ (reference sequence). This CDR3 comprises 14 residues. The CDR3 region is CASTSRDKPLEQYF. For the CDR3, the DNA is TGTGCCAGCACTTCGCGGGACAAGCCTCTCGAGCAGTACTTC. Filled out from reference TRBV7-9 and TRBJ2-7, the complete variable domain reads DTGVSQNPRHKITKRGQNVTFRCDPISEHNRLYWYRQTLGQGPEFLTYFQNEAQLEKSRLLSDRFSAERPKGSFSTLEIQRTEQGDSAMYLCASTSRDKPLEQYFGPGTRLTVT.

The chain couples TRBV15 to TRBJ1-5, with a tentative D call TRBD1 (6 bases). This CDR3 has 16 amino acids. Trimming removed 1 base at V and 3 bases at J, with 13 bases between. Germline CDR1 and CDR2: LNHNV and YYDKDF (reference sequence). CDR3 sequence reads: CATSRATGQLNQPQHF. Written as DNA, the CDR3 is TGTGCCACCAGCAGAGCAACCGGACAGCTCAATCAGCCCCAGCATTTT.

The genes are TRBV9 and TRBJ1-3; D uncertain. The germline V and J ends were trimmed by 0 bases and 4 bases, with 2 bases remaining between them. The CDR3 contains 12 residues. Germline CDR1 reads SGDLS; CDR2 reads YYNGEE. This chain's CDR3 is CASSVDGNTIYF. CDR3 coding DNA: TGTGCCAGCAGCGTAGACGGAAACACCATATATTTT.

This clone was picked up one time. The chain combines TRBV2 with TRBJ2-5; D gene uncertain. The J call may be incorrect, as the DNA end agrees better with TRBJ2-7. Germline loops: CDR1 SNHLY, CDR2 FYNNEI. CDR3 size: 13 residues. The CDR3 coding sequence is TGTGCCAGCGGTTCGTTGAGCTCCTACGAGCAGTACTTC. It is translated as CASGSLSSYEQYF.

The V and J genes are TRBV5-8 and TRBJ2-5, with a weak D call TRBD2 (6 bases). Near its end, the DNA agrees better with TRBJ2-7, so the J call may be wrong. CDR1 and CDR2 (germline): SGHTS, YDEGEE. The CDR3 is 15 residues long. This CDR3 is CASSNSGTRPYEQYF. CDR3 in DNA: TGTGCCAGCAGTAATAGCGGAACGCGTCCATACGAGCAGTACTTC.

The V and J genes are TRBV19 and TRBJ1-1; no clear D gene. This CDR3 has 12 amino acids. CDR1 is LNHDA, CDR2 SQIVND, per germline (reference sequence). V was pared by 4 bases and J by 7 bases, with 10 bases between. DNA of the CDR3: TGTGCCAGTAGTACCCGGGCCTATGAAGCTTTCTTT. It translates to CASSTRAYEAFF.

This clone was observed a single time. The chain links TRBV20-1 to TRBJ1-2; D remains unclear. CDR1 is DFQATT, CDR2 SNEGSKA, per germline (reference sequence). V was trimmed by 5 bases and J by 8 bases, leaving 12 bases between them. This CDR3 comprises 11 residues. The CDR3 sequence is CSALGSEGYTF. CDR3 bases: TGCAGTGCTCTGGGGTCAGAGGGCTACACCTTC.